The clone carrying this T cell receptor beta chain was seen a single time. In the authors' workflow: Nucleated cell number was recorded as an estimate derived from reference gene primer amplification. Method: immunoSEQ multiplex PCR; TCRdb's copy keeps in-frame clones and lacks some. V, J and clone size are those of that table, while D and trimming were read from the DNA. The table shows around 150,000 clones, with 84% occurring only once. Germline CDR1 is LGHDT and CDR2 is YNNKEL (reference sequence). The CDR3 consists of 15 residues. The J segment lost 2 bases and the V segment lost 2 bases, leaving 6 bases of the junction unmatched. These data belong to a study of blood T cell repertoires in COVID-19. Turning to the study itself: Collection of acute and convalescent COVID-19 samples took place in the United States, Italy and Spain. The analysed material was cDNA or gDNA that came from T cells, B-cell-depleted T cells, or PBMCs.

Sequencing was performed on peripheral blood. This chain connects TRBV3-1 (or the pseudogene TRBV3-2) to TRBJ2-7; 7 bases match TRBD1. The receptor was derived from a man between 65 and 85 years old with acute or convalescent COVID-19. The CDR3 sequence: CASSQSGTEAYEQYF. The CDR3 coding sequence is TGTGCCAGCAGCCAATCCGGGACAGAGGCCTACGAGCAGTACTTC.